This is a list of T cell receptor beta chains from one sample in a study of cytomegalovirus exposure and HLA in healthy donors. Libraries were prepared by immunoSEQ multiplex PCR; TCRdb keeps only in-frame clonotypes and omits some of them. The top ten hold 1.3% to 1.5% of the sample, which has 150,000 to 170,000 clones, roughly four fifths seen once. Sequencing input: PBMCs. These receptor sequences come from a man younger than 30 in good health and CMV-seronegative. CDR3s include the opening cysteine and the closing phenylalanine or tryptophan. The D gene is left open where the match is weak.

j_call v_call d_call cdr3_aa
TRBJ2-4 TRBV4-3 NA CASSQVADRMNIQYF
TRBJ2-2 TRBV27 TRBD2 CASSLGLAGGFTGELFF
TRBJ1-1 TRBV5-8 NA CASSLGHYTEAFF
TRBJ2-7 TRBV19 NA CASNPSHRAAYEQYF
TRBJ2-7 TRBV7-2 TRBD2 CASSSADRRENPYEQYF
TRBJ2-1 TRBV7-2 TRBD2 CASSPYGTSGSGEQFF
TRBJ1-1 TRBV7-2 TRBD1 CASSAAGTGVGARLSF
TRBJ1-2 TRBV5-4 TRBD1 CASSPGTGWAGGYTF
TRBJ1-2 TRBV5-8 NA CASTPTGGGWIYGYTF
TRBJ1-2 TRBV21-1 NA CASSNRSEGGYTF
TRBJ2-7 TRBV7-9 TRBD2 CASSLGLTGTSAAEQYF
TRBJ1-4 TRBV7-9 NA CASSLEVRAWDEKLFF
TRBJ2-3 TRBV7-9 TRBD2 CASSFSGRGDTQYF
TRBJ1-4 TRBV7-9 NA CASSSPGGRGEKLFF